These 29 T cell receptor beta chains originate from one sample sequenced in a study of T-cell memory formation after mild COVID-19. TCRdb reprocessed the 5' RACE reads via MiXCR and lists one record per CDR3 protein. The data hold under 300,000 distinct CDR3 sequences, with around 16% observed a single time. The sequenced sample was PBMCs or a T cell subset sorted from them (not recorded which). Every receptor here comes from a man between 18 and 29 years old who had mild COVID-19 (a few samples of this study predate the infection). Cell type and time point are not known.

The chain uses TRBV7-2 and TRBJ2-3; 8 bases are a match to TRBD2. This CDR3 has 17 amino acids. Germline assignment: CDR1 SGHTA and CDR2 FQGNSA. V dropped 5 bases and J dropped 0; count of bases not matched to a gene: 10. The CDR3 region has the DNA TGTGCCAGCAGCCCCCACGGGGGGGGACTTAGCACAGATACGCAGTATTTT. It translates to CASSPHGGGLSTDTQYF.

The table lists this clonotype with a few counts. The chain uses TRBV6-4 and TRBJ2-2; D is unresolved. Germline lookup yields CDR1 MRHNA and CDR2 SNTAGT. Deletions cut 0 bases from V and 8 bases from J, with 13 bases between. This CDR3 has 15 amino acids. DNA of the CDR3: TGTGCCAGCAGTGACTCGACGAAAGATAGGGGGGAGCTGTTTTTT. It specifies CASSDSTKDRGELFF.

The V gene is TRBV5-1, the J gene TRBJ2-2; D not resolved. This CDR3 is built from 16 residues. Germline CDR1 and CDR2: SGHRS and YFSETQ. V was trimmed by 0 bases and J by 1 base, leaving 10 bases between them. Written as DNA, the CDR3 is TGCGCCAGCAGCTTGGCCTTGGTGGAGAACACCGGGGAGCTGTTTTTT. Translation gives CASSLALVENTGELFF.

V is TRBV4-1 and J is TRBJ2-3; D remains unclear. In germline, CDR1 is MGHRA, CDR2 YSYEKL. Deletions cut 2 bases from V and 2 bases from J, with 5 bases between. CDR3 length: 13 amino acids. The CDR3 loop reads CASSQTFTDTQYF. CDR3 DNA sequence: TGCGCCAGCAGCCAAACCTTCACAGATACGCAGTATTTT.

Comments on this clonotype: A single base separates this from a much larger clone, so it may be a read error. The gene calls are TRBV12-3 or TRBV12-4 and TRBJ1-5; unclear D gene. The CDR3 runs to 14 residues. CDR3 residues: CASSWEESNQPKHF. CDR3 coding DNA: TGTGCCAGCAGCTGGGAGGAGAGCAATCAGCCCAAGCATTTT.

The chain combines TRBV27 with TRBJ2-7, with D uncertain. V was clipped by 2 bases and J by 3 bases, with 14 bases between them. CDR3 length equals 15 residues. CDR1 MNHEY and CDR2 SMNVEV come from the germline V gene (reference sequence). CDR3 sequence: CASSLTDAVGYEQYF. As DNA, the CDR3 is TGTGCCAGCAGTTTAACTGATGCTGTAGGCTACGAGCAGTACTTC.

The chain employs TRBV11-1 and TRBJ2-5; D may match TRBD1 or TRBD2 (5 bases each). Deletions cut 6 bases from V and 5 bases from J, with 19 bases between. This CDR3 is built from 15 residues. Germline V lookup: CDR1 SGHAT, CDR2 FQDESV (reference sequence). The CDR3 DNA reads TGTGCCAGCAGTGCCGGGACCTTAGGTGGGGAGACCCAGTACTTC. This codes for CASSAGTLGGETQYF.

This clonotype has a handful of counts. This sequence joins TRBV2 and TRBJ2-2; D not resolved. Trimming took off 6 bases at V and 4 bases at J, with 9 bases between the two ends. This CDR3 spans 13 amino acids. Germline V lookup: CDR1 SNHLY, CDR2 FYNNEI. CDR3 in DNA: TGTGCCAGCAGGGAGACTCCCACCGGGGAGCTGTTTTTT. Translation gives CASRETPTGELFF.

This clonotype was seen only a few times. CDR3 in amino acids: CASSLATAFDGNTIYF. Here the CDR3 DNA reads TGTGCCAGCAGCTTAGCGACTGCCTTCGACGGAAACACCATATATTTT. The chain joins TRBV7-8 to TRBJ1-3, with unresolved D. V was trimmed by 0 bases and J by 4 bases, leaving 13 bases between them. Germline CDR1 reads SGHVS; CDR2 reads FQNEAQ. The CDR3 is 16 residues long.

The chain links TRBV6-6 to TRBJ2-5; 15 bases line up with TRBD2. This CDR3 has 16 residues. The ends lost 5 bases at V and 3 bases at J; junction bases unmatched: 4. From germline, CDR1 is MNHNY and CDR2 SVGAGI (reference sequence). The CDR3 loop reads CASSRWTSGREETQYF. The DNA of the CDR3 is TGTGCCAGCAGTAGGTGGACTAGCGGGAGGGAAGAGACCCAGTACTTC.

The chain uses TRBV7-2 and TRBJ1-2; tentatively, D is TRBD1 (5 bases). The CDR3 has 15 amino acids. From germline, CDR1 is SGHTA and CDR2 FQGNSA. V was trimmed by 1 base and J by 4 bases, leaving 13 bases between them. This CDR3 reads CASSLVSQGTYGYTF. In DNA, the CDR3 is TGTGCCAGCAGCTTAGTGTCTCAGGGAACCTATGGCTACACCTTC.

The chain is built from TRBV6-2 or TRBV6-3 and TRBJ1-1, with TRBD1 as a possible D gene (6 bases). Per germline, CDR1 MNHEY and CDR2 SVGEGT. V lost 2 bases and J 8 bases, leaving 15 bases between the germline ends. This CDR3 spans 14 amino acids. CDR3 residues: CASSYRAGVVEAFF. The CDR3 DNA is TGTGCCAGCAGTTACCGGGCAGGGGTAGTAGAAGCTTTCTTT.

This clonotype showed up just once. The chain uses TRBV5-1 and TRBJ2-3, with 9 bases matching TRBD2. CDR1 is SGHRS and CDR2 is YFSETQ in the germline V gene. The CDR3 covers 18 residues. The V and J ends lost 3 bases and 4 bases, in that order; junction bases with no gene match: 15. As DNA, the CDR3 is TGCGCCAGCAGCTCCACTCCGCGGGCGGGGGGGTTACCAGATACGCAGTATTTT. Translating it yields CASSSTPRAGGLPDTQYF.

This clonotype has at least ten counts. The J gene is TRBJ2-7, the V gene TRBV7-2; TRBD1 matches 9 bases. Trimming cost V 0 bases and J 3 bases; bases outside gene matches: 3. Per the germline V gene, CDR1 is SGHTA and CDR2 is FQGNSA. The CDR3 has 15 residues. This CDR3 reads CASSLAGTGYYEQYF. DNA of the CDR3: TGTGCCAGCAGCTTAGCCGGGACAGGGTACTACGAGCAGTACTTC.

The sample holds a few counts of this clonotype. The CDR3 is CSATLAGAGGDTQYF. The DNA for the CDR3 is TGCAGTGCTACTTTGGCGGGGGCCGGGGGAGATACGCAGTATTTT. This chain connects TRBV20-1 to TRBJ2-3, with a weak D call TRBD2 (7 bases). Germline-derived CDR1 and CDR2 are DFQATT and SNEGSKA (reference sequence). V shed 4 bases and J shed 5 bases, with 19 bases lying between them. The CDR3 sequence is 15 residues long.

The chain is built from TRBV6-2 or TRBV6-3 and TRBJ2-7; tentatively, D is TRBD2 (6 bases). The CDR3 consists of 14 residues. The germline CDR1 and CDR2 sequences are MNHEY and SVGEGT. Between the trimmed V and J ends, which lost 2 bases and 3 bases, there was a span of 11 bases. The CDR3 DNA reads TGTGCCAGCAGTTACAGGGCGGGGATCTACGAGCAGTACGTC. Its translation is CASSYRAGIYEQYV.

CDR3 in amino acids: CASSSYVAKNIQYF. As DNA, the CDR3 is TGTGCCAGCAGCTCTTACGTAGCCAAAAACATTCAGTACTTC. The chain carries TRBV7-9 and TRBJ2-4; D gene ambiguous. Germline values: CDR1 SEHNR, CDR2 FQNEAQ (reference sequence). The CDR3 contains 14 residues. Trimming took 4 bases from V and 0 from J, leaving 7 bases between them.

V is TRBV7-3 and J is TRBJ1-6; TRBD1 agrees at 7 bases. With V trimmed by 3 bases and J by 10 bases, 9 bases remained unmatched. CDR1 and CDR2 from the germline V gene are SGHTA and FQGTGA. This CDR3 is built from 15 residues. The CDR3 bases are TGTGCCAGCAGCTTGGCAGGGGGGATTGGGTCACCCCTCCACTTT. This encodes CASSLAGGIGSPLHF. The variable domain in full, completed from reference TRBV7-3 and TRBJ1-6, reads GAGVSQTPSNKVTEKGKYVELRCDPISGHTALYWYRQSLGQGPEFLIYFQGTGAADDSGLPNDRFFAVRPEGSVSTLKIQRTERGDSAVYLCASSLAGGIGSPLHFGNGTRLTVT.

This clonotype was recorded a few times. The rearrangement links TRBV12-3 or TRBV12-4 to TRBJ1-2, with 8 positions matching TRBD1. This CDR3 spans 16 amino acids. The ends lost 4 bases at V and 7 bases at J; junction bases unmatched: 14. CDR3 bases: TGTGCCAGCAGTTCCCGTTGGGCAGGGGGCCCGGGTGGCTACACCTTC. This gives the protein CASSSRWAGGPGGYTF.

This clonotype was seen at least ten times. J is TRBJ2-3 and V is TRBV3-1, with 9 bases fitting TRBD2. Germline V CDR1 and CDR2: LGHDT, YNNKEL (reference sequence). This CDR3 comprises 18 residues. V lost 1 base, J lost 0 bases, and 8 bases stayed unmatched. CDR3: CASSQGETSGLSTDTQYF. CDR3 coding DNA: TGTGCCAGCAGCCAAGGGGAGACTAGCGGATTGAGCACAGATACGCAGTATTTT.

The chain couples TRBV5-1 to TRBJ1-1; maybe TRBD1 (6 bases). CDR1 SGHRS and CDR2 YFSETQ come from the germline V gene. With 3 bases removed from V and 2 bases from J, the gap between germline ends came to 11 bases. CDR3 length: 14 amino acids. The CDR3 reads CASSYRAPNTEAFF. CDR3 bases: TGCGCCAGCAGCTACAGGGCCCCCAACACTGAAGCTTTCTTT.

The chain recombines TRBV6-6 with TRBJ2-1; D possibly uses TRBD1 or TRBD2 (5 bases each). Trimming cost V 6 bases and J 11 bases, with 14 bases left between them. Germline assignment: CDR1 MNHNY and CDR2 SVGAGI (reference sequence). CDR3 size: 12 residues. The CDR3 region is CASRPIPGQQFF. CDR3 in DNA: TGTGCCAGCAGACCGATACCGGGGCAGCAGTTCTTC.

The CDR3 reads CASSQEALMGEQFF. The CDR3 DNA sequence: TGCGCCAGCAGCCAAGAAGCCCTCATGGGTGAGCAGTTCTTC. The chain has TRBV4-3 and TRBJ2-1; D is uncertain. Germline CDR1 and CDR2: LGHNA and YSLEER. The V end was cut by 0 bases, the J end by 9 bases, with 12 bases between. This CDR3 has 14 residues.

The J gene is TRBJ1-6, the V gene TRBV6-6; tentatively, D is TRBD1 (5 bases). The germline V gene encodes CDR1 MNHNY and CDR2 SVGAGI (reference sequence). The CDR3 has 14 amino acids. Trimming took 7 bases from V and 7 from J, leaving 14 bases between them. As DNA, the CDR3 is TGTGCCAGCAACGTCGGCAGGGCCAATTCACCCCTCCACTTT. Translated, it gives CASNVGRANSPLHF.

This clonotype came up many times. The rearrangement links TRBV12-3 or TRBV12-4 to TRBJ1-6; 9 nucleotides match TRBD1. J gave up 8 bases and V 6 bases, and 2 bases lay outside the gene matches. There are 13 residues in the CDR3. CDR3 protein: CASRTGGYSPLHF. As DNA, the CDR3 is TGTGCCAGCAGGACAGGGGGTTATTCACCCCTCCACTTT.

This clonotype was counted between two and nine times. The chain recombines TRBV4-3 with TRBJ1-3, with no clear D. This CDR3 contains 14 residues. V was trimmed by 3 bases and J by 2 bases, leaving 8 bases between them. From germline, CDR1 is LGHNA and CDR2 YSLEER. The CDR3 loop is CASSQYSTGNTIYF. CDR3 nucleotides: TGCGCCAGCAGCCAGTATTCGACTGGAAACACCATATATTTT.

The CDR3 DNA reads TGTGCCAGCAGTGAATATAACCCCACGATTGGTGGCTACACCTTC. Its translation is CASSEYNPTIGGYTF. V and J are TRBV25-1 and TRBJ1-2, with no clear D. The CDR3 runs 15 residues. Trimming pared 0 bases from V and 7 bases from J, leaving 15 bases between. Germline CDR1 MGHDK, CDR2 SYGVNS.

In this sample, this clonotype turned up many times. This rearrangement joins TRBV6-6 to TRBJ2-5; weak D call: TRBD2 (6 bases). V was shortened by 4 bases and J by 4 bases, with 16 bases between the two germline ends. Germline CDR1 is MNHNY and CDR2 is SVGAGI (reference sequence). The CDR3 sequence is 15 residues long. Here the CDR3 reads CASSFAAGSGETQYF. The CDR3 DNA sequence: TGTGCCAGCAGTTTCGCGGCGGGGAGCGGAGAGACCCAGTACTTC.

This clonotype appeared a few times. The rearrangement joins TRBV6-2 or TRBV6-3 to TRBJ2-1; D possibly corresponds to TRBD2 (6 bases). The CDR3 length is 14 residues. V lost 2 bases, J lost 4 bases, and 9 bases lay in between. CDR1 is MNHEY and CDR2 is SVGEGT in the germline V gene. CDR3 sequence reads: CASSYAGTYNEQFF. CDR3 in DNA: TGTGCCAGCAGTTACGCAGGGACTTACAATGAGCAGTTCTTC.